The T cell receptor (beta chain) described here comes from a study of shared clonotypes between healthy human individuals. Terminally differentiated effector memory CD45RA+ cells were excluded by CCR7 positive selection of CD45RO-negative cells. All donors were Caucasian adults living in Nashville, Tennessee. Germline-derived CDR1 and CDR2 are PRHDT and FYEKMQ (reference sequence). V lost 7 bases and J lost 7; bases outside the gene matches: 12. This CDR3 region has 15 residues. As originally analysed: Filtering was not the same, since immunoSEQ gave junction-only sequences without quality scores. Method: immunoSEQ multiplex PCR; TCRdb's copy keeps in-frame clones and lacks some. That table gives V, J and clone size, and the DNA gave D and trimming. The profile covers approximately 2,000,000 clones, with around 93% appearing a single time and around 1.8% taken by the ten largest.

The chain combines TRBV13 with TRBJ2-1; 8 bases are shared with TRBD1. The sequence was obtained from a man between 18 and 35 years old in good health. Some clones in this sample may be carry-over from other donors' samples. Material: naive CD8+ T cells from PBMCs. CDR3 bases: TGTGCCAGCACTCACGGGCAGGGGGCGAGAAATGAGCAGTTCTTC. It codes for CASTHGQGARNEQFF. Based on the CDR3 plus reference TRBV13 and TRBJ2-1, the full variable domain is AAGVIQSPRHLIKEKRETATLKCYPIPRHDTVYWYQQGPGQDPQFLISFYEKMQSDKGSIPDRFSAQQFSDYHSELNMSSLELGDSALYFCASTHGQGARNEQFFGPGTRLTVL.